These 6 T cell receptor beta chains were all obtained from the same sample, sequenced in a study of T cells in Graves' hyperthyroidism and ophthalmopathy. The source material, RNA transcripts, was used to amplify TCR beta CDR3 regions. Carried out on the TCR CDR3, a first-round RT-PCR used the HTBI primer set. TCRdb itself ran the multiplex PCR reads through MiXCR, one entry per CDR3 protein. The sample shows around 560,000 distinct CDR3 sequences, 16% of them seen only once. Sequencing was carried out using blood. All receptors derive from a young woman with Graves' hyperthyroidism.

This clonotype was recorded a few times. The chain carries TRBV19 and TRBJ2-1, with TRBD2 matching over 10 bases. With V trimmed by 5 bases and J by 8 bases, 6 bases remained unmatched. The CDR3 is 14 residues long. Germline values: CDR1 LNHDA, CDR2 SQIVND (reference sequence). The CDR3, as DNA: TGTGCCAGTAGTGGTAGCGGGGGGTTTTATGAGCAGTTCTTC. Encoded protein: CASSGSGGFYEQFF.

This chain uses TRBV18 with TRBJ1-4; D is undetermined. V lost 3 bases to trimming and J lost 8 bases, with 13 bases between them. The germline gives CDR1 KGHSH, CDR2 LQKENI. The CDR3 extends over 14 amino acids. This CDR3 is CASSPTSYGEKLFF. The CDR3, as DNA: TGTGCCAGCTCACCCACCTCCTATGGGGAAAAACTGTTTTTT. The variable domain in full, with the rest retrieved from reference TRBV18 and TRBJ1-4, is NAGVMQNPRHLVRRRGQEARLRCSPMKGHSHVYWYRQLPEEGLKFMVYLQKENIIDESGMPKERFSAEFPKEGPSILRIQQVVRGDSAAYFCASSPTSYGEKLFFGSGTQLSVL.

This clonotype appeared many times. This chain uses TRBV27 with TRBJ2-7; 9 bases agree with TRBD2. Germline CDR1 and CDR2: MNHEY and SMNVEV (reference sequence). Trimming took 8 bases from V and 2 from J; bases not matched to a gene: 16. The CDR3 sequence is 17 residues long. The CDR3 DNA reads as TGTGCCAGCGGGCAGAAGTTGGGGCTAGCGGGACCCTACGAGCAGTACTTC. Protein sequence: CASGQKLGLAGPYEQYF.

This clonotype was recorded many times. The V gene is TRBV30, the J gene TRBJ1-5; weak D call: TRBD1 (6 bases). CDR1 GTSNPN and CDR2 SVGIG come from the germline V gene (reference sequence). This CDR3 comprises 13 residues. Trimming stripped 5 bases from V and 0 bases from J, with 8 bases between. CDR3 region: CAWAGDSNQPQHF. CDR3 coding DNA: TGTGCCTGGGCAGGGGATAGCAATCAGCCCCAGCATTTT.

A word on this clonotype: This may be a read error, as it is one base from a much larger clone. V usage is TRBV2 and J usage is TRBJ2-5; D ambiguous. The V gene lost 6 bases and the J gene lost 1 base, with 9 bases spanning the gap. The germline CDR1 and CDR2 sequences are SNHLY and FYNNEI. This CDR3 contains 13 residues. The CDR3 protein is CASRKDTQETQYF. DNA for the CDR3: TGTGCCAGCAGAAAGGATACCCAAGAGACCCAGTACTTC.

This clonotype was observed at least ten times. This chain uses TRBV12-3 or TRBV12-4 with TRBJ2-5; tentatively, D is TRBD1 or TRBD2 (6 bases each). V lost 2 bases and J 3 bases, leaving 16 bases between the germline ends. The CDR3 loop spans 16 amino acids. The CDR3 bases are TGTGCCAGCAGTTTATTGGCACAGGGACTTAAAGAGACCCAGTACTTC. It encodes CASSLLAQGLKETQYF.